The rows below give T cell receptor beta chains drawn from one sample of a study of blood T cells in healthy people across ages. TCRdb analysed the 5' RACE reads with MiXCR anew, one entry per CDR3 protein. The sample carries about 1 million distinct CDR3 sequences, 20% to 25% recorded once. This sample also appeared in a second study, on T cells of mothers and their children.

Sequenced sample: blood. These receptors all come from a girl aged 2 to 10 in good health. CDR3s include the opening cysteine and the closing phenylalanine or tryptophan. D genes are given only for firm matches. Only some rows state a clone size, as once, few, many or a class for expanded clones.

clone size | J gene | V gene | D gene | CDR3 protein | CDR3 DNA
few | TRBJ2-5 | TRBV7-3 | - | CASSSMDSPGTQYF | TGTGCCAGCAGCTCTATGGACAGCCCGGGGACCCAGTACTTC
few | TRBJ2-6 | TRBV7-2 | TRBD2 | CASSLAGGGSGANVLTF | TGTGCCAGCAGCTTGGCGGGAGGAGGCTCTGGGGCCAACGTCCTGACTTTC
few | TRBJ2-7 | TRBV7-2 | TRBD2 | CASSLHSGGVGYEQYF | TGTGCCAGCAGCTTACATAGCGGGGGGGTAGGATACGAGCAGTACTTC
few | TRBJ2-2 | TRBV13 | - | CASSFGSGNTGELFF | TGTGCCAGCAGCTTCGGATCCGGGAACACCGGGGAGCTGTTTTTT
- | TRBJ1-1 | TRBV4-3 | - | CASSQGGAPLEEAFF | TGCGCCAGCAGCCAGGGGGGGGCACCCCTAGAGGAAGCTTTCTTT
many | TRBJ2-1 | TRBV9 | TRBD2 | CASSGGSSYNEQFF | TGTGCCAGCTCGGGAGGCTCCTCCTACAATGAGCAGTTCTTC
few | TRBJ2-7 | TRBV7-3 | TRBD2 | CASSAGLAGAYEQYF | TGTGCCAGCAGCGCCGGACTAGCGGGTGCCTACGAGCAGTACTTC
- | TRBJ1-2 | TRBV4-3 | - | CASSHRTDNYGYTF | TGCGCCAGCAGCCACCGAACGGATAACTATGGCTACACCTTC
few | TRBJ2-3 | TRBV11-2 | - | CASSYPLGRQYF | TGTGCCAGCAGCTACCCCCTAGGGCGGCAGTATTTT
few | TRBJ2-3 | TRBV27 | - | CASSRGEVAQYF | TGTGCCAGCAGCCGAGGGGAGGTTGCGCAGTATTTT
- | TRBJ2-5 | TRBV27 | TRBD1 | CASSSSGQGIETQYF | TGTGCCAGCAGTTCTTCAGGACAGGGGATAGAGACCCAGTACTTC